Below, 17 T cell receptor beta chains from the same sample are listed, as sequenced in a study of blood T cell repertoires in COVID-19. Method: immunoSEQ multiplex PCR; TCRdb's copy keeps in-frame clones and lacks some. The table shows under 350,000 clones, with roughly 91% occurring only once. The sample was peripheral blood. These receptors were obtained from a man aged 35 to 55 with acute or convalescent COVID-19.

CDR3 DNA: TGCGCCAGCAGCTTCGGCAGGGGGGACACTGAAGCTTTCTTT. Protein product: CASSFGRGDTEAFF. The rearrangement joins TRBV5-1 to TRBJ1-1, with 7 bases matching TRBD1. Germline loops: CDR1 SGHRS, CDR2 YFSETQ. The CDR3 loop spans 14 amino acids. Unmatched junction bases numbered 4, after V lost 2 bases and J lost 3 bases.

This clone showed up just a few times. V gene TRBV7-3 combines with J gene TRBJ2-2; 7 bases map to TRBD1. Germline V CDR1 and CDR2: SGHTA, FQGTGA. This CDR3 region has 13 residues. V lost 4 bases and J lost 6; bases outside the gene matches: 2. The CDR3, as DNA: TGTGCCAGCAGCTCCCAGGGGGCCGGGGAGCTGTTTTTT. This translates into CASSSQGAGELFF.

This clone was counted a few times. V and J are TRBV11-3 and TRBJ1-6; 7 bases align to TRBD1. Germline V gene data show CDR1 as SGHNT and CDR2 as YENEEA. With 5 bases clipped from V and 7 bases from J, the junction kept 2 bases outside the gene matches. The CDR3 loop spans 13 amino acids. The DNA for the CDR3 is TGTGCCAGCAGCCTGACAGGGAATTCACCCCTCCACTTT. It encodes CASSLTGNSPLHF. The whole variable domain, remainder taken from reference TRBV11-3 and TRBJ1-6, is EAGVVQSPRYKIIEKKQPVAFWCNPISGHNTLYWYLQNLGQGPELLIRYENEEAVDDSQLPKDRFSAERLKGVDSTLKIQPAELGDSAVYLCASSLTGNSPLHFGNGTRLTVT.

This clone was observed a handful of times. This sequence joins TRBV19 and TRBJ1-2; unclear D gene. Deletions cut 3 bases from V and 5 bases from J, with 16 bases between. This CDR3 is built from 15 residues. Germline CDR1 reads LNHDA; CDR2 reads SQIVND (reference sequence). The CDR3 here is CASSILSTLGYGYTF. In DNA form, the CDR3 reads TGTGCCAGTAGTATTCTGAGCACACTAGGGTATGGCTACACCTTC. Full variable domain (missing parts from reference TRBV19 and TRBJ1-2): DGGITQSPKYLFRKEGQNVTLSCEQNLNHDAMYWYRQDPGQGLRLIYYSQIVNDFQKGDIAEGYSVSREKKESFPLTVTSAQKNPTAFYLCASSILSTLGYGYTFGSGTRLTVV.

This clone was recorded only once. The chain links TRBV9 to TRBJ1-1; unclear D gene. The CDR3 has 13 residues. The V gene lost 2 bases and the J gene lost 3 bases, with 8 bases spanning the gap. The germline V gene encodes CDR1 SGDLS and CDR2 YYNGEE. CDR3 protein: CASSVSSYTEAFF. In nucleotides, the CDR3 is TGTGCCAGCAGCGTCAGTTCGTACACTGAAGCTTTCTTT.

The CDR3 DNA follows: TGTGCCAGCAGTTACGCAAGGACACCTCCCGAGCAGTACTTC. This encodes CASSYARTPPEQYF. The chain joins TRBV6-6 to TRBJ2-7, with D maybe TRBD1 (5 bases). Trimming stripped 2 bases from V and 6 bases from J, with 14 bases between. The CDR3 totals 14 residues. Germline V lookup: CDR1 MNHNY, CDR2 SVGAGI (reference sequence).

The CDR3 reads CASSLTSNYGYTF. The CDR3 DNA reads as TGCGCCAGCAGCTTGACATCCAACTATGGCTACACCTTC. The gene calls are TRBV5-1 and TRBJ1-2, with no clear D. The CDR3 loop spans 13 amino acids. The V gene's germline CDR1 is SGHRS and CDR2 YFSETQ. The V gene lost 1 base and the J gene lost 2 bases, with 6 bases spanning the gap.

The chain carries TRBV28 and TRBJ1-2, with a weak D call TRBD1 (6 bases). The length of the CDR3 is 12 residues. V lost 5 bases and J lost 5, with 9 bases in between. Looked up from germline, CDR1 is MDHEN and CDR2 is SYDVKM. CDR3 nucleotide sequence: TGTGCCAGCAGTACAGGGACGTATGGCTACACCTTC. This gives the protein CASSTGTYGYTF.

This rearrangement joins TRBV18 to TRBJ2-3, with a tentative D call TRBD2 (6 bases). In germline, CDR1 is KGHSH, CDR2 LQKENI. The CDR3 consists of 16 residues. Between the trimmed V and J ends, which lost 3 bases and 2 bases, there was a span of 15 bases. This chain's CDR3 is CASSPRVAVSTDTQYF. The CDR3 DNA reads as TGTGCCAGCTCACCCCGGGTAGCGGTCTCCACAGATACGCAGTATTTT.

This chain links TRBV5-4 with TRBJ2-7; TRBD2 might be the D (5 bases). CDR1 and CDR2 (germline): SGHNT, YYREEE (reference sequence). Trimming cost V 4 bases and J 6 bases, with 17 bases left between them. This CDR3 has 14 residues. The CDR3 DNA sequence: TGTGCCAGCAGCCCCTGGACTGAGGCGGCCGAGCAGTACTTC. Its translation: CASSPWTEAAEQYF.

The chain couples TRBV9 to TRBJ1-2; TRBD1 matches at 7 bases. This CDR3 has 13 amino acids. Losses at the gene ends were 4 bases for V and 8 bases for J; bases not matched to a gene: 8. CDR1 is SGDLS and CDR2 is YYNGEE in the germline V gene. CDR3 nucleotides: TGTGCCAGCAGCCCATGGACAGGCCCAGGCTACACCTTC. Translation gives CASSPWTGPGYTF. Full variable domain (rest looked up from reference TRBV9 and TRBJ1-2): DSGVTQTPKHLITATGQRVTLRCSPRSGDLSVYWYQQSLDQGLQFLIQYYNGEERAKGNILERFSAQQFPDLHSELNLSSLELGDSALYFCASSPWTGPGYTFGSGTRLTVV.

The CDR3 region is CASSFRLAGGMEQFF. The CDR3 nucleotides read TGTGCCAGCAGCTTCCGACTAGCGGGGGGGATGGAGCAGTTCTTC. J is TRBJ2-1 and V is TRBV11-2; TRBD2 aligns across 14 bases. Germline CDR1 is SGHAT and CDR2 is FQNNGV. The ends lost 3 bases at V and 10 bases at J; junction bases unmatched: 5. This CDR3 has 15 amino acids.

The chain recombines TRBV5-1 with TRBJ2-3; 7 bases align to TRBD1. J lost 5 bases, V lost 4 bases, and 7 bases had no gene match. The length of the CDR3 is 14 residues. Per germline, CDR1 SGHRS and CDR2 YFSETQ. CDR3 loop: CASSEQGWKDTQYF. CDR3 bases: TGCGCCAGCAGCGAACAGGGGTGGAAAGATACGCAGTATTTT.

The chain combines TRBV19 with TRBJ1-4, with 8 nucleotides matching TRBD1. Looked up from germline, CDR1 is LNHDA and CDR2 is SQIVND (reference sequence). The trim removed 7 bases at V and 8 bases at J, leaving 6 bases unmatched. The CDR3 contains 13 residues. The CDR3 reads CASMDRDREKLFF. Here the CDR3 DNA reads TGTGCCAGTATGGACAGGGACAGGGAAAAACTGTTTTTT.

This chain uses TRBV19 with TRBJ2-7; TRBD2 aligns across 13 bases. Germline V CDR1 and CDR2: LNHDA, SQIVND (reference sequence). This CDR3 contains 14 residues. V gave up 4 bases and J gave up 5 bases; unmatched junction bases: 2. The CDR3 DNA reads as TGTGCCAGTAGTACGGGACTAGCGGGAAACGAGCAGTACTTC. This translates into CASSTGLAGNEQYF. The variable domain in full, completed from reference TRBV19 and TRBJ2-7, reads DGGITQSPKYLFRKEGQNVTLSCEQNLNHDAMYWYRQDPGQGLRLIYYSQIVNDFQKGDIAEGYSVSREKKESFPLTVTSAQKNPTAFYLCASSTGLAGNEQYFGPGTRLTVT.

The chain employs TRBV6-6 and TRBJ1-1, with D maybe TRBD1 (5 bases). Trimming removed 4 bases from V and 1 base from J, with 16 bases in between. The CDR3 consists of 16 residues. Per the germline V gene, CDR1 is MNHNY and CDR2 is SVGAGI (reference sequence). CDR3 region: CASSSTGRGGNTEAFF. CDR3 coding DNA: TGTGCCAGCAGTTCCACCGGTAGGGGTGGGAACACTGAAGCTTTCTTT.

The chain couples TRBV24-1 to TRBJ1-5, with a tentative D call TRBD1 (5 bases). The CDR3 has 14 amino acids. Between the trimmed V and J ends, which lost 1 base and 4 bases, there was a span of 7 bases. The germline V gene has CDR1 KGHDR and CDR2 SFDVKD. Here the CDR3 DNA reads TGTGCCACCAGTGATTTCGGGGGTAATCAGCCCCAGCATTTT. Protein product: CATSDFGGNQPQHF.